The clone carrying this TCR beta chain was found a few times. Its antigen is still unknown. This record belongs to a study of human T cells and chemical hapten exposure. Documented time point: pre-sensitization, week 0. Treatment indicated: therapeutic diphenylcyclopropenone sensitization with weekly scalp DPC. The template was total RNA from unfractionated whole blood. Ahead of applying each patch test, blood was sampled. Per germline, CDR1 MDHEN and CDR2 SYDVKM. V was pared by 3 bases and J by 3 bases, with 8 bases between. The CDR3 is 13 residues long. TCRdb analysed the RACE reads with MiXCR anew, one entry per CDR3 protein. Of tens of thousands of distinct CDR3 sequences listed, around 12% are singletons. Regarding the study as a whole: Donors' alopecia may make their immune response differ from healthy people's.

This receptor was obtained from a woman aged 40 to 50 with alopecia areata. Some clones in this sample may be carry-over from other donors' samples. The chain employs TRBV28 and TRBJ1-1, with D possibly matching TRBD1 (5 bases). The sequencing here drew on whole blood, taken in connection with sensitization to the hapten diphenylcyclopropenone (DPC). CDR3 protein: CASSLGVDTEAFF. CDR3 in DNA: TGTGCCAGCAGTTTGGGGGTGGACACTGAAGCTTTCTTT.